This T cell receptor beta chain was retrieved from a study of blood T cell repertoires in COVID-19. Across the study: There were acute and convalescent COVID-19 samples, and they came from the United States, Italy and Spain. T cells, B-cell-depleted T cells, or PBMCs supplied cDNA or gDNA.

Germline V lookup: CDR1 SGHRS, CDR2 YFSETQ. Trimming shortened V by 5 bases and J by 1 base, and 9 bases separated the two germline ends. CDR3 length: 14 amino acids. In the original processing: Reference gene primer amplification gave nucleated cell count estimates. Assay used: immunoSEQ multiplex PCR; TCRdb lists only in-frame clones, some missing. V, J and clone size derive from that table, while D and trimming were established from the DNA sequence. The sample records fewer than 180,000 clones, 80% to 90% being singletons. This receptor was taken from a man between 65 and 85 years old with acute or convalescent COVID-19. The sequencing input was peripheral blood. The gene calls are TRBV5-1 and TRBJ2-2, with a weak D call TRBD2 (6 bases). CDR3 residues: CASRPGGNTGELFF. The CDR3 DNA follows: TGCGCCAGCAGGCCCGGGGGGAACACCGGGGAGCTGTTTTTT.